A single sample is the source of the 31 T cell receptor beta chains below, sequenced in a study of CD8+CD57+ T cells in acquired aplastic anemia. The use of genomic DNA as template underpinned the TCR beta VDJ and CDR3 profiling. TCRdb reprocessed the reads via MiXCR and lists one record per CDR3 protein. The sample comprises about 160,000 distinct CDR3 sequences, over 55% of which are singletons, and approximately 50% rests with the top ten. An expansion of CD8+CD57+ cells by flow cytometry had been shown in patients chosen for sequencing. Sequenced sample: sorted CD4+, CD8+, or CD8+CD57+ T cells (not recorded which) from PBMCs. The receptors originated from a human donor with aplastic anemia.

Turning to this clonotype: Compared with germline, one end of the junction differs, possibly owing to a read error. V usage is TRBV2 and J usage is TRBJ1-6; D not resolved. The V gene's germline CDR1 is SNHLY and CDR2 FYNNEI. CDR3 size: 14 residues. CDR3 coding DNA: TGTGCCATCAGTGAGGGCGGTCCTAATTCACCCCTCCACTTT. Translated, it gives CAISEGGPNSPLHF.

This clonotype was seen just once. The chain couples TRBV2 to TRBJ2-3, with TRBD1 identical over 8 bases. The CDR3 loop spans 13 amino acids. Germline CDR1 and CDR2: SNHLY and FYNNEI. V lost 9 bases to trimming and J lost 4 bases; unmatched junction nucleotides: 6. The CDR3 nucleotides read TGTGCCAGGACGACAGGGGAAGCAGATACGCAGTATTTT. This encodes CARTTGEADTQYF.

CDR3 DNA sequence: TGTGCCAGCAGCCAAGATGGCAATCAGCCCCAGCATTTT. Protein product: CASSQDGNQPQHF. The chain recombines TRBV9 with TRBJ1-5, with no clear D. V lost 4 bases and J lost 2, with 7 bases in between. The CDR3 runs 13 residues. Germline V CDR1 and CDR2: SGDLS, YYNGEE.

The chain links TRBV29-1 to TRBJ1-1; D uncertain. This CDR3 region has 10 residues. Trimming pared 4 bases from V and 8 bases from J, leaving 8 bases between. Germline V gene lookup returns CDR1 SQVTM and CDR2 ANQGSEA. CDR3 DNA sequence: TGCAGCGTTGCGCAGATAGAAGCTTTCTTT. Translation: CSVAQIEAFF.

The genes are TRBV29-1 and TRBJ1-5, with 8 bases aligning to TRBD1. CDR1 and CDR2 (germline): SQVTM, ANQGSEA. The CDR3 covers 13 residues. Unmatched junction bases numbered 9, after V lost 7 bases and J lost 7 bases. The CDR3 region has the DNA TGCAGCGCCCTATCAGGGGGCTTGCAGCCCCAGCATTTT. Its protein product is CSALSGGLQPQHF.

The V gene is TRBV12-3 or TRBV12-4, the J gene TRBJ1-1, with D perhaps TRBD1 (5 bases). The CDR3 covers 13 residues. The V end was cut by 5 bases, the J end by 2 bases, with 9 bases between. CDR3 bases: TGTGCCAGCAGTGGAGACAGAAACACTGAAGCTTTCTTT. It specifies CASSGDRNTEAFF.

This rearrangement joins TRBV25-1 to TRBJ2-3; 8 nucleotides agree with TRBD1. The CDR3 runs to 19 residues. Germline loops: CDR1 MGHDK, CDR2 SYGVNS. V lost 3 bases and J lost 2; bases outside the gene matches: 16. CDR3 region: CASSDDRGSRGTHTDTQYF. For the CDR3, the DNA is TGTGCCAGCAGTGACGACAGGGGAAGTCGAGGCACACACACAGATACGCAGTATTTT.

The genes are TRBV7-4 and TRBJ2-3; 9 positions match TRBD2. The CDR3 length is 17 residues. With 1 base clipped from V and 1 base from J, the junction kept 6 bases outside the gene matches. Germline CDR1 is SGHVT and CDR2 is SQSDAQ. CDR3 nucleotides: TGTGCCAGCAGCTTAGGGCGGGAGGGACTCGGCACAGATACGCAGTATTTT. It codes for CASSLGREGLGTDTQYF.

The chain links TRBV5-1 to TRBJ1-1, with unresolved D. The length of the CDR3 is 13 residues. The V gene lost 6 bases and the J gene lost 1 base, with 10 bases spanning the gap. Germline CDR1 is SGHRS and CDR2 is YFSETQ. The CDR3 nucleotides read TGCGCCAGCACCTGGGAGGCGAACACTGAAGCTTTCTTT. Its protein is CASTWEANTEAFF.

The chain carries TRBV5-6 and TRBJ2-1, with 7 positions matching TRBD2. Germline V lookup: CDR1 SGHDT, CDR2 YYEEEE. The V gene end was trimmed by 0 bases and the J gene end by 6 bases; junction bases not matched to a gene: 12. This CDR3 comprises 17 residues. The CDR3 nucleotides read TGTGCCAGCAGCTTGGACCCAGAGGGCGGGGGTGGCAATGAGCAGTTCTTC. This encodes CASSLDPEGGGGNEQFF.

This clonotype was picked up many times. The chain recombines TRBV11-2 with TRBJ2-7, with 7 bases matching TRBD2. Looked up from germline, CDR1 is SGHAT and CDR2 is FQNNGV. V gave up 4 bases and J gave up 4 bases; unmatched junction bases: 10. The CDR3 covers 15 residues. CDR3 sequence: CASSSAGPYLYEQYF. The CDR3 coding sequence is TGTGCCAGCAGCTCAGCGGGACCATATCTATACGAGCAGTACTTC.

The gene calls are TRBV24-1 and TRBJ2-7; 8 nucleotides align to TRBD1. The CDR3 length is 16 residues. The V segment lost 4 bases and the J segment 7 bases; nucleotides outside the gene matches: 14. Germline V lookup: CDR1 KGHDR, CDR2 SFDVKD. CDR3 protein: CATSDGGTGSPGEQYF. CDR3 bases: TGTGCCACCAGTGACGGAGGGACAGGCTCCCCGGGAGAGCAGTACTTC.

The rearrangement links TRBV19 to TRBJ1-5; a possible D gene is TRBD1 (6 bases). CDR3 length equals 17 residues. Germline V CDR1 and CDR2: LNHDA, SQIVND (reference sequence). Deletions cut 8 bases from V and 6 bases from J, with 26 bases between. CDR3: CASHSGNREGWGQPQHF. In nucleotides, the CDR3 is TGTGCCAGTCACTCCGGTAACAGGGAAGGTTGGGGTCAGCCCCAGCATTTT. Looking up the rest from reference TRBV19 and TRBJ1-5 gives the full variable domain: DGGITQSPKYLFRKEGQNVTLSCEQNLNHDAMYWYRQDPGQGLRLIYYSQIVNDFQKGDIAEGYSVSREKKESFPLTVTSAQKNPTAFYLCASHSGNREGWGQPQHFGDGTRLSIL.

The V call is TRBV29-1, the J call TRBJ1-1, with D tentatively TRBD1 (5 bases). Trimming took 4 bases from V and 1 from J, leaving 13 bases between them. Germline-derived CDR1 and CDR2 are SQVTM and ANQGSEA. The CDR3 has 14 amino acids. CDR3 sequence: CSVVPKGWNTEAFF. The CDR3, as DNA: TGCAGCGTTGTCCCGAAGGGGTGGAACACTGAAGCTTTCTTT.

J is TRBJ1-1 and V is TRBV10-3, with 8 bases aligning to TRBD1. The J segment lost 4 bases and the V segment lost 2 bases, leaving 6 bases of the junction unmatched. The CDR3 length is 15 residues. Per germline, CDR1 ENHRY and CDR2 SYGVKD. CDR3 in amino acids: CAISEVDRVTTEAFF. CDR3 sequence (DNA): TGTGCCATCAGTGAGGTGGACAGGGTGACCACTGAAGCTTTCTTT.

Concerning this clonotype itself: The junction does not match germline at one end; this may be a read error. The CDR3 loop is CASSDGTSGGANEQLF. CDR3 DNA: TGTGCCAGCAGTGACGGGACTAGCGGGGGGGCCAATGAGCAGCTCTTC. This sequence joins TRBV6-4 and TRBJ2-1; 16 nucleotides line up with TRBD2. Looked up from germline, CDR1 is MRHNA and CDR2 is SNTAGT. The CDR3 has 16 amino acids.

This clonotype was recorded once. J is TRBJ2-5 and V is TRBV19; 7 nucleotides match TRBD1. The CDR3 length is 14 residues. Trimming took 3 bases from V and 9 from J; bases not matched to a gene: 10. The V gene's germline CDR1 is LNHDA and CDR2 SQIVND (reference sequence). The CDR3 bases are TGTGCCAGTAGTATGACCGGGACAGTTGGGGCCCAGTACTTC. Protein: CASSMTGTVGAQYF.

The chain links TRBV5-1 to TRBJ1-4; no clear D. The ends were cut back, 0 bases at V and 3 bases at J, with 9 bases in the middle. Germline loops: CDR1 SGHRS, CDR2 YFSETQ. CDR3 length equals 15 residues. As DNA, the CDR3 is TGCGCCAGCAGCTTGGGAGAGGCAGCTAATGAAAAACTGTTTTTT. Translation gives CASSLGEAANEKLFF.

The CDR3 nucleotides are TGTGCCATCAGGGAACGGGACAGGGGGCGCGGGCAGTACTTC. Amino acids: CAIRERDRGRGQYF. The V gene is TRBV10-3, the J gene TRBJ2-7; 12 nucleotides line up with TRBD1. This CDR3 is 14 amino acids long. V gave up 6 bases and J gave up 9 bases; unmatched junction bases: 9. CDR1 ENHRY and CDR2 SYGVKD come from the germline V gene.

The rearrangement uses TRBV20-1 and TRBJ2-3; D remains ambiguous. The germline gives CDR1 DFQATT, CDR2 SNEGSKA (reference sequence). V shed 5 bases and J shed 1 base, with 13 bases lying between them. The CDR3 contains 14 residues. In DNA form, the CDR3 reads TGCAGTGCTCCTGGACCCAGACGCACAGATACGCAGTATTTT. This translates into CSAPGPRRTDTQYF.

The J gene is TRBJ2-1, the V gene TRBV7-6, with 9 bases fitting TRBD1. V dropped 8 bases and J dropped 5; count of bases not matched to a gene: 7. The length of the CDR3 is 14 residues. Germline CDR1 SGHVS, CDR2 FNYEAQ. CDR3 bases: TGTGCCAGCCAACAGGGGGCAGCGGACAATGAGCAGTTCTTC. It is translated as CASQQGAADNEQFF.

The rearrangement joins TRBV7-2 to TRBJ2-7; possible D gene TRBD1, 6 bases. V was shortened by 5 bases and J by 4 bases, with 9 bases between the two germline ends. The CDR3 extends over 12 amino acids. Germline V gives CDR1 SGHTA, CDR2 FQGNSA. The CDR3 reads CASSKTGYEQYF. For the CDR3, the DNA is TGTGCCAGCAGCAAAACAGGGTACGAGCAGTACTTC.

The rearrangement joins TRBV9 to TRBJ1-6; tentative D call: TRBD1 (5 bases). CDR3 length equals 14 residues. CDR1 and CDR2 from the germline V gene are SGDLS and YYNGEE. The V end lost 2 bases, the J end lost 9 bases, and 12 bases lay between the germline ends. The CDR3 here is CASSVREGGSPLHF. The CDR3 region has the DNA TGTGCCAGCAGCGTCAGGGAAGGCGGTTCACCCCTCCACTTT.

The chain has TRBV12-3 or TRBV12-4 and TRBJ2-7; the D is unclear. The CDR3 consists of 15 residues. Trimming left V 7 bases short and J 3 bases short, with 19 bases between. The CDR3 loop reads CASTRPARFVYEQYF. In nucleotides, the CDR3 is TGTGCCAGCACTAGACCAGCGAGGTTTGTCTACGAGCAGTACTTC.

The chain uses TRBV5-1 and TRBJ2-7, with 10 bases aligning to TRBD2. Germline V gene lookup returns CDR1 SGHRS and CDR2 YFSETQ. The CDR3 is made up of 16 amino acids. Germline trimming cut 3 bases from V and 2 bases from J; bases unmatched to any gene: 8. This CDR3 is CASSSYKAGGTYEQYF. The CDR3 DNA sequence: TGCGCCAGCAGCTCGTATAAAGCGGGGGGGACCTACGAGCAGTACTTC.

J is TRBJ2-1 and V is TRBV29-1; TRBD1 matches 10 bases. The CDR3 contains 16 residues. Losses at the gene ends were 4 bases for V and 3 bases for J; bases not matched to a gene: 9. The germline gives CDR1 SQVTM, CDR2 ANQGSEA. The CDR3 DNA reads as TGCAGCGTTGCTGTCTCTGGACAGGGGGTCTACAATGAGCAGTTCTTC. The encoded protein is CSVAVSGQGVYNEQFF.

The CDR3 region has the DNA TGCAGTGCTAGGGGGACTAGCGGGAGTACCGCAGATACGCAGTATTTT. Translation gives CSARGTSGSTADTQYF. The J gene is TRBJ2-3, the V gene TRBV20-1; 14 nucleotides line up with TRBD2. Germline trimming cut 3 bases from V and 4 bases from J; bases unmatched to any gene: 6. The CDR3 is made up of 16 amino acids. Germline lookup yields CDR1 DFQATT and CDR2 SNEGSKA (reference sequence).

This clonotype showed up just a few times. The chain is built from TRBV20-1 and TRBJ2-7, with a tentative D call TRBD2 (5 bases). V shed 7 bases and J shed 1 base, with 11 bases lying between them. Germline V gene lookup returns CDR1 DFQATT and CDR2 SNEGSKA (reference sequence). The CDR3 covers 12 residues. CDR3 sequence (DNA): TGCAGTGTTACCGGGGAGTCCTACGAGCAGTACTTC. This gives the protein CSVTGESYEQYF.

The rearrangement uses TRBV7-2 and TRBJ2-1; no clear D gene. CDR1 and CDR2 from the germline V gene are SGHTA and FQGNSA. CDR3 length: 13 residues. The V and J ends lost 5 bases and 10 bases respectively, with 15 bases between them. In DNA, the CDR3 is TGTGCCAGCAGCGCCAAGAGTGCCGGGGAGCAGTTCTTC. Translated: CASSAKSAGEQFF. The whole variable domain, remainder taken from reference TRBV7-2 and TRBJ2-1, is GAGVSQSPSNKVTEKGKDVELRCDPISGHTALYWYRQSLGQGLEFLIYFQGNSAPDKSGLPSDRFSAERTGGSVSTLTIQRTQQEDSAVYLCASSAKSAGEQFFGPGTRLTVL.

In this sample, this clonotype turned up a few times. This chain links TRBV20-1 with TRBJ2-5; D unresolved. This CDR3 comprises 12 residues. CDR1 is DFQATT and CDR2 is SNEGSKA in the germline V gene (reference sequence). V was pared by 1 base and J by 7 bases, with 10 bases between. The CDR3 protein is CSARGPLGTQYF. CDR3 bases: TGCAGTGCTAGAGGGCCGCTAGGGACCCAGTACTTC.

The chain carries TRBV7-9 and TRBJ1-1; D perhaps matches TRBD1 (5 bases). CDR3 length equals 14 residues. V lost 5 bases and J 5 bases, leaving 15 bases between the germline ends. Germline CDR1 reads SEHNR; CDR2 reads FQNEAQ (reference sequence). The CDR3 DNA is TGTGCCAGCAGCCCCATAGACAGCGGTACTGAAGCTTTCTTT. It specifies CASSPIDSGTEAFF.